This record concerns one T cell receptor (beta chain) sequence. What it binds is not known. The CDR3 is made up of 13 amino acids. Germline V CDR1 and CDR2: KGHSH, LQKENI. Trimming cost V 3 bases and J 10 bases, with 10 bases left between them. This entry comes from a study of immune cell composition in non-small cell lung cancer. Whole-study results and caveats: About 80% of squamous and about 30% of adenocarcinoma cases had tumour-associated clones >0.5%. Tumour TCR-beta clonality showed no significant link to smoking pack-years.

Normal lung sampling was at least 3 cm from the tumour, as distant as possible. Using immunoSEQ multiplex PCR, the repertoire was profiled, and TCRdb retains in-frame clones only, with some absent. The sample has some 2,000 clones; around four fifths are singletons. The sequence was obtained from a human donor with non-small cell lung cancer. The rearrangement links TRBV18 to TRBJ1-6; D perhaps matches TRBD1 (5 bases). Sequenced material: non-adjacent lung tissue. CDR3 in DNA: TGTGCCAGCTCACCGCTACAGGAATCACCCCTCCACTTT. Protein sequence: CASSPLQESPLHF.